Below are 2 T cell receptor beta chains sequenced from a single sample in a study of T cell responses to AZD1222 COVID-19 vaccine. Assay used: immunoSEQ multiplex PCR; TCRdb lists only in-frame clones, some missing. The repertoire has over 100,000 clones, approximately 91% of them found once; the top ten carry roughly 0.98%. This sample comprised peripheral blood, obtained 28 days after the second AZD1222 dose. The origin of the receptors is an adult who received the AZD1222 COVID-19 vaccine.

The chain carries TRBV7-9 and TRBJ2-5; 7 bases are a match to TRBD1. CDR3 length equals 16 residues. With V trimmed by 1 base and J by 2 bases, 7 bases remained unmatched. The germline V gene encodes CDR1 SEHNR and CDR2 FQNEAQ (reference sequence). In DNA form, the CDR3 reads TGTGCCAGCAGCTTAGGACAGGGCCCCCCACAAGAGACCCAGTACTTC. Protein product: CASSLGQGPPQETQYF.

This CDR3 is CASKGETIYNEQFF. The CDR3 nucleotides read TGTGCCAGCAAGGGGGAGACCATCTACAATGAGCAGTTCTTC. V gene TRBV27 combines with J gene TRBJ2-1; TRBD1 is a possible D gene (6 bases). V was shortened by 7 bases and J by 3 bases, with 13 bases between the two germline ends. The CDR3 spans 14 residues. The germline CDR1 and CDR2 sequences are MNHEY and SMNVEV (reference sequence).